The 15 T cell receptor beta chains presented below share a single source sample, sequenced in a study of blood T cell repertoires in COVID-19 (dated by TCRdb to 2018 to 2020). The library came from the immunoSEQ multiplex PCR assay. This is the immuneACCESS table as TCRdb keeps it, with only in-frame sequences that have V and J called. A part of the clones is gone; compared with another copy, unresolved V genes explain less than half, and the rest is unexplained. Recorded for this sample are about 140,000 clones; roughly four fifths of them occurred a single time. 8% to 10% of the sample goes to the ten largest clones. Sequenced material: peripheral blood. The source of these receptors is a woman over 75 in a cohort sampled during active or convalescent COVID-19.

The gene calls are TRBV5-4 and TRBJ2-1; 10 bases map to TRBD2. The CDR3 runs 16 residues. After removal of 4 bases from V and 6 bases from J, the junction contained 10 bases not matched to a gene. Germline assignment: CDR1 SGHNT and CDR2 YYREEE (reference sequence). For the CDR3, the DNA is TGTGCCAGCAGCCCTCAAGCGGGGGGGCCGATCAATGAGCAGTTCTTC. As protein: CASSPQAGGPINEQFF. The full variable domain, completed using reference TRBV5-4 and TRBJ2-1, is ETGVTQSPTHLIKTRGQQVTLRCSSQSGHNTVSWYQQALGQGPQFIFQYYREEENGRGNFPPRFSGLQFPNYSSELNVNALELDDSALYLCASSPQAGGPINEQFFGPGTRLTVL.

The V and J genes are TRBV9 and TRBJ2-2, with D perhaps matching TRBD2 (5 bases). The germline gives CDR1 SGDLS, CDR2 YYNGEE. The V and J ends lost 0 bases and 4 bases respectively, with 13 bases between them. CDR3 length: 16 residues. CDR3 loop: CASSVGGRQTTGELFF. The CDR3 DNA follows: TGTGCCAGCAGCGTAGGAGGGAGACAAACCACCGGGGAGCTGTTTTTT.

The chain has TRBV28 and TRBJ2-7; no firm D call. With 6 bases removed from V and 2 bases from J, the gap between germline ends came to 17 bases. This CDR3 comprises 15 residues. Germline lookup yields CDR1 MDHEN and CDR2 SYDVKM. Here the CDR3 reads CASSSDTGFTYEQYV. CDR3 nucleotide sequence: TGTGCCAGCAGCTCTGACACTGGTTTTACCTACGAGCAGTACGTC.

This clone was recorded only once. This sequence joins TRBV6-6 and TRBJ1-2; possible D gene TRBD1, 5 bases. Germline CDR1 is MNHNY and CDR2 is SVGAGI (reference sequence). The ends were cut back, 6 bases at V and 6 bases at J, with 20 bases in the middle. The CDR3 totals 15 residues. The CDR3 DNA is TGTGCCAGCAGAGCCCCGAACCAGGGTAAGGATGGCTACACCTTC. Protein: CASRAPNQGKDGYTF.

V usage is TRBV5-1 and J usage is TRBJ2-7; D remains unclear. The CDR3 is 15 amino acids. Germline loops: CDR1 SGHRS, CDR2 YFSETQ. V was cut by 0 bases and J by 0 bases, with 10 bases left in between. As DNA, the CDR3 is TGCGCCAGCAGCTTGGGTCGCAGTATCTCCTACGAGCAGTACTTC. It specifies CASSLGRSISYEQYF. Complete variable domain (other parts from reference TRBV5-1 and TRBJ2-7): KAGVTQTPRYLIKTRGQQVTLSCSPISGHRSVSWYQQTPGQGLQFLFEYFSETQRNKGNFPGRFSGRQFSNSRSEMNVSTLELGDSALYLCASSLGRSISYEQYFGPGTRLTVT.

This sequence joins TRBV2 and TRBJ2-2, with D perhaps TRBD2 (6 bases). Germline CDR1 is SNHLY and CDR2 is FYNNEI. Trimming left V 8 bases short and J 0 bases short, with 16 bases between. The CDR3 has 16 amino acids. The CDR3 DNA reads TGTGCCAGCCACCAGCCCCCGGGGGCGAACACCGGGGAGCTGTTTTTT. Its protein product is CASHQPPGANTGELFF.

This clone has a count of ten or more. This chain's CDR3 is CASRGDRGTRDEQFF. In DNA, the CDR3 is TGCGCCAGCCGGGGGGACAGGGGAACCCGAGATGAGCAGTTCTTC. V usage is TRBV4-1 and J usage is TRBJ2-1; 10 bases align to TRBD1. This CDR3 has 15 amino acids. After removal of 8 bases from V and 8 bases from J, the junction contained 12 bases not matched to a gene. Germline V gene sequence: CDR1 MGHRA, CDR2 YSYEKL.

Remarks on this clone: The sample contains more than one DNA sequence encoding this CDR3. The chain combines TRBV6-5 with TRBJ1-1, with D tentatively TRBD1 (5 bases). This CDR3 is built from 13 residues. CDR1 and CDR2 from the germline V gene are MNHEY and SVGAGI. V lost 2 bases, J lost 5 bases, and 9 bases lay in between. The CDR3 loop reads CASSYSRGTEAFF. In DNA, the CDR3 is TGTGCCAGCAGTTACAGTAGGGGAACTGAAGCTTTCTTT.

CDR3 in amino acids: CASTRDFSYEQYV. The DNA for the CDR3 is TGTGCCAGTACTCGGGACTTCTCCTACGAGCAGTACGTC. This chain joins TRBV2 and TRBJ2-7; D perhaps matches TRBD2 (6 bases). The CDR3 totals 13 residues. Germline V gene lookup returns CDR1 SNHLY and CDR2 FYNNEI. V was pared by 9 bases and J by 0 bases, with 12 bases between.

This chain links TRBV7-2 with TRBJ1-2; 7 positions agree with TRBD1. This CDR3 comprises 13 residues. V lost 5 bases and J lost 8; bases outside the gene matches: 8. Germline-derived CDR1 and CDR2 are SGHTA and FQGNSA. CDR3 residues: CASSLDRDGGYTF. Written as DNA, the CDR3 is TGTGCCAGCAGCCTCGACAGGGATGGCGGCTACACCTTC.

CDR3 protein: CAFRVGGALETQYF. Here the CDR3 DNA reads TGTGCCTTTCGAGTCGGGGGGGCCTTGGAGACCCAGTACTTC. The V gene is TRBV30, the J gene TRBJ2-5; 8 bases are shared with TRBD2. The CDR3 length is 14 residues. V was pared by 7 bases and J by 5 bases, with 12 bases of the junction left unmatched. CDR1 GTSNPN and CDR2 SVGIG come from the germline V gene (reference sequence).

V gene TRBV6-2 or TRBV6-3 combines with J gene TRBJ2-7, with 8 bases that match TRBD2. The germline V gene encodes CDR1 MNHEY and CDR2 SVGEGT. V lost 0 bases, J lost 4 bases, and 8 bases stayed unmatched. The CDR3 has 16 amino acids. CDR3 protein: CASSYSSGSPWYEQYV. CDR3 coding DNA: TGTGCCAGCAGTTACTCGAGCGGGAGTCCGTGGTACGAGCAGTACGTC.

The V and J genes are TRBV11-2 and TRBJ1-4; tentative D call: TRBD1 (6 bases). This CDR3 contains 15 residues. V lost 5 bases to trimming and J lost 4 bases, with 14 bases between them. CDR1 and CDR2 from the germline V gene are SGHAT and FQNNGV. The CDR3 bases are TGTGCCAGCAGCACGGGACAAGCAATTAATGAAAAACTGTTTTTT. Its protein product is CASSTGQAINEKLFF.

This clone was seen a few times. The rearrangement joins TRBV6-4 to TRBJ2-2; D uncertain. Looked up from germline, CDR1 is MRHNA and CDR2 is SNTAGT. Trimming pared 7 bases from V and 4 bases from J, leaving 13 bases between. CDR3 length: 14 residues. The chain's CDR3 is CASTQWAGTGELFF. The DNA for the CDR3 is TGTGCCAGCACCCAATGGGCAGGCACCGGGGAGCTGTTTTTT.

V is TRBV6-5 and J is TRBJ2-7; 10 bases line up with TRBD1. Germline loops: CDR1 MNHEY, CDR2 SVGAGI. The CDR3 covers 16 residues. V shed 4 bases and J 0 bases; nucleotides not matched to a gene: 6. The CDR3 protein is CASSSPGQGSSYEQYV. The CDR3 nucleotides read TGTGCCAGCAGTTCCCCGGGACAGGGGAGCTCCTACGAGCAGTACGTC.